This T cell receptor (beta chain) was observed in a study of T-cell reconstitution after alpha-beta-depleted transplantation in children. The study, taken as a whole, reports: Diversity of TCRbeta at day 60 was high in some patients, arising from surviving recipient T cells and thymic progenitors. A year post-transplant, T-cell counts and diversity derived mostly from newly produced T cells. Alpha-beta T cells present about two months after transplant were reported to originate from several hundred expanded graft clones.

This clonotype was observed a handful of times. The antigen is not known. The CDR3 extends over 21 amino acids. CDR1 ENHRY and CDR2 SYGVKD come from the germline V gene. Trimming cost V 3 bases and J 7 bases; bases outside gene matches: 25. A TCRbeta library incorporating unique molecular identifiers was prepared. Via MiXCR, TCRdb re-called the PCR reads, giving one row per CDR3 protein. The data show about 830,000 distinct CDR3 sequences, around 15% seen once. The sequence derives from a male patient aged 10-17 years who had a stem cell transplant for acute lymphoblastic leukemia, so the T cells may come from the graft donor. The V and J genes are TRBV10-3 and TRBJ2-7; TRBD2 matches at 12 bases. The input for sequencing was PBMCs, mostly from graft donor cells, taken 360 days after TCRalphabeta/CD19-depleted stem cell transplant. CDR3 sequence (DNA): TGTGCCATCAGTGAAAACCCCGGTGGGGCTAGCGGGAGGGCCAAATTGAATGAGCAGTACTTC. Amino acid sequence: CAISENPGGASGRAKLNEQYF.